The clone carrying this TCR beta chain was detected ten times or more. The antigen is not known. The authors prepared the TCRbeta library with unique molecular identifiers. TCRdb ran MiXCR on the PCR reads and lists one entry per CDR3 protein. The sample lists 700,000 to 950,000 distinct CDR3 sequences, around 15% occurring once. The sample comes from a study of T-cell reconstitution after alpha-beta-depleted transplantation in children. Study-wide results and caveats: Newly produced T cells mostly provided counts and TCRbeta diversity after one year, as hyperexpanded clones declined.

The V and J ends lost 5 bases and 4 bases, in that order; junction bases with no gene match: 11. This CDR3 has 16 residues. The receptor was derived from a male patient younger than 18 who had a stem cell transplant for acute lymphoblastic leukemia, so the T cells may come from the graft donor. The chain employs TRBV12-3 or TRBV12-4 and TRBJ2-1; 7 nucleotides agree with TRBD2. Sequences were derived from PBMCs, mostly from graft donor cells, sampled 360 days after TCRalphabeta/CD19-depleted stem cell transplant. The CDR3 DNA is TGTGCCAGCAGTCAATCGGGAGCGGGAAATTACAATGAGCAGTTCTTC. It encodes CASSQSGAGNYNEQFF.